These 26 T cell receptor beta chains were sequenced from one sample in a study of cytomegalovirus exposure and HLA in healthy donors. PCR was performed using 60 Vbeta and 13 Jbeta primers. TCRdb's copy holds only in-frame clones and misses some; the assay was immunoSEQ multiplex PCR. The sample lists some 70,000 clones, around 70% occurring once. The sample was PBMCs. These receptors originate from a male donor in good health and CMV-seropositive.

The V and J genes are TRBV18 and TRBJ2-1; 8 bases agree with TRBD1. The CDR3 sequence is 15 residues long. Trimming took 3 bases from V and 0 from J; bases not matched to a gene: 1. Germline V gene data show CDR1 as KGHSH and CDR2 as LQKENI. The CDR3 sequence is CASSPDRDSYNEQFF. Here the CDR3 DNA reads TGTGCCAGCTCACCGGACAGGGACTCCTACAATGAGCAGTTCTTC. Combining the CDR3 with reference TRBV18 and TRBJ2-1 gives the whole variable domain NAGVMQNPRHLVRRRGQEARLRCSPMKGHSHVYWYRQLPEEGLKFMVYLQKENIIDESGMPKERFSAEFPKEGPSILRIQQVVRGDSAAYFCASSPDRDSYNEQFFGPGTRLTVL.

This chain connects TRBV9 to TRBJ1-1; a possible D gene is TRBD1 (5 bases). Per germline, CDR1 SGDLS and CDR2 YYNGEE. V was trimmed by 4 bases and J by 1 base, leaving 17 bases between them. This CDR3 is built from 16 residues. The CDR3: CASSQRTTTANTEAFF. In DNA, the CDR3 is TGTGCCAGCAGCCAACGGACTACGACAGCGAACACTGAAGCTTTCTTT.

The chain combines TRBV6-4 with TRBJ2-3; D may be TRBD2 (5 bases). Germline values: CDR1 MRHNA, CDR2 SNTAGT. The CDR3 length is 15 residues. V lost 3 bases, J lost 0 bases, and 10 bases lay in between. CDR3 amino acids: CASSEQAESTDTQYF. The CDR3 bases are TGTGCCAGCAGTGAGCAAGCGGAGAGCACAGATACGCAGTATTTT.

The chain employs TRBV5-1 and TRBJ1-1, with D possibly being TRBD1 (5 bases). V lost 2 bases and J 7 bases, leaving 12 bases between the germline ends. This CDR3 comprises 13 residues. Germline CDR1 and CDR2: SGHRS and YFSETQ. The CDR3 is CASSFGAQGEAFF. For the CDR3, the DNA is TGCGCCAGCAGCTTCGGTGCCCAGGGTGAAGCTTTCTTT.

This chain uses TRBV7-6 with TRBJ2-7; 7 nucleotides line up with TRBD1. From germline, CDR1 is SGHVS and CDR2 FNYEAQ. The CDR3 runs 15 residues. Trimming removed 1 base from V and 4 bases from J; junction bases left unmatched: 7. The CDR3 coding sequence is TGTGCCAGCAGCTTAGATATCGACAGGGTTTACGAGCAGTACTTC. This encodes CASSLDIDRVYEQYF.

With regard to this clone: Other DNA sequences in the same sample also yield this CDR3. This chain links TRBV27 with TRBJ1-5; D might be TRBD1 (5 bases). Germline values: CDR1 MNHEY, CDR2 SMNVEV (reference sequence). V dropped 2 bases and J dropped 7 bases, with 15 bases sitting between them. The CDR3 length is 15 residues. The CDR3 bases are TGTGCCAGCAGTTTAGGAAGCCTCCAGGGACAGCCCCAGCATTTT. This gives the protein CASSLGSLQGQPQHF.

This sequence joins TRBV11-2 and TRBJ2-7; 7 nucleotides agree with TRBD1. The V gene end was trimmed by 1 base and the J gene end by 5 bases; junction bases not matched to a gene: 8. Germline CDR1 reads SGHAT; CDR2 reads FQNNGV. The CDR3 covers 15 residues. Here the CDR3 reads CASSLVSTGIHEQYF. Here the CDR3 DNA reads TGTGCCAGCAGCTTAGTTTCGACAGGGATCCACGAGCAGTACTTC.

This clone came up a few times. The rearrangement uses TRBV5-1 and TRBJ2-1; tentative D call: TRBD2 (6 bases). The CDR3 is 14 amino acids. V lost 0 bases to trimming and J lost 5 bases, with 9 bases between them. Germline V gives CDR1 SGHRS, CDR2 YFSETQ. The CDR3 DNA is TGCGCCAGCAGCTTGGAATCGGGAGACAATGAGCAGTTCTTC. It specifies CASSLESGDNEQFF.

J is TRBJ2-1 and V is TRBV6-5, with 8 bases aligning to TRBD1. V shed 4 bases and J 4 bases; nucleotides not matched to a gene: 6. Germline CDR1 reads MNHEY; CDR2 reads SVGAGI. The length of the CDR3 is 15 residues. This CDR3 is CASSSRDRQYNEQFF. The CDR3 DNA sequence: TGTGCCAGCAGTTCCCGGGACAGGCAATACAATGAGCAGTTCTTC.

The chain joins TRBV5-1 to TRBJ2-7, with 10 positions matching TRBD1. Germline values: CDR1 SGHRS, CDR2 YFSETQ. The ends lost 4 bases at V and 2 bases at J; junction bases unmatched: 3. The CDR3 totals 14 residues. The CDR3 DNA follows: TGCGCCAGCAGCGTGGGACAGGGGCCCTACGAGCAGTACTTC. This gives the protein CASSVGQGPYEQYF.

The chain carries TRBV6-4 and TRBJ2-5; 7 bases align to TRBD1. The J call is doubtful: the DNA matches TRBJ2-7 better. There are 16 residues in the CDR3. Germline loops: CDR1 MRHNA, CDR2 SNTAGT. The CDR3 loop reads CASSDSNRDRNYEQYF. The CDR3 nucleotides read TGTGCCAGCAGTGACTCGAACCGGGACAGAAACTACGAGCAGTACTTC.

This chain links TRBV15 with TRBJ2-3; a possible D gene is TRBD2 (5 bases). Trimming took 0 bases from V and 0 from J, leaving 10 bases between them. This CDR3 spans 16 amino acids. The germline V gene encodes CDR1 LNHNV and CDR2 YYDKDF (reference sequence). The CDR3 DNA follows: TGTGCCACCAGCAGAGATAGTAGCGATAGCACAGATACGCAGTATTTT. Encoded protein: CATSRDSSDSTDTQYF.

Only one count was recorded for this clone. The chain joins TRBV6-5 to TRBJ1-4; tentatively, D is TRBD1 (6 bases). This CDR3 spans 15 amino acids. V lost 0 bases to trimming and J lost 7 bases, with 12 bases between them. CDR1 is MNHEY, CDR2 SVGAGI, per germline. Here the CDR3 DNA reads TGTGCCAGCAGTTACTCCGGGACAAGGGTTGAAAAACTGTTTTTT. This gives the protein CASSYSGTRVEKLFF.

The genes are TRBV7-2 and TRBJ2-3, with D perhaps matching TRBD2 (7 bases). The CDR3 totals 14 residues. With 1 base removed from V and 4 bases from J, the gap between germline ends came to 9 bases. Germline values: CDR1 SGHTA, CDR2 FQGNSA. CDR3 sequence (DNA): TGTGCCAGCAGCTTAGAGGGGGGGGCAGATACGCAGTATTTT. This gives the protein CASSLEGGADTQYF. The full variable domain, rest sourced from reference TRBV7-2 and TRBJ2-3, is GAGVSQSPSNKVTEKGKDVELRCDPISGHTALYWYRQSLGQGLEFLIYFQGNSAPDKSGLPSDRFSAERTGGSVSTLTIQRTQQEDSAVYLCASSLEGGADTQYFGPGTRLTVL.

The chain recombines TRBV7-8 with TRBJ2-2; D uncertain. Trimming took off 3 bases at V and 7 bases at J, with 3 bases between the two ends. Looked up from germline, CDR1 is SGHVS and CDR2 is FQNEAQ. The CDR3 contains 11 residues. The CDR3 DNA follows: TGTGCCAGCAGCTTCGGCGGGGAGCTGTTTTTT. Translation: CASSFGGELFF.

The chain has TRBV10-3 and TRBJ1-1; no reliable D call. V was trimmed by 2 bases and J by 1 base, leaving 8 bases between them. Germline-derived CDR1 and CDR2 are ENHRY and SYGVKD. The CDR3 covers 14 residues. The DNA for the CDR3 is TGTGCCATCAGTGAGGGCCATGGGAACACTGAAGCTTTCTTT. It encodes CAISEGHGNTEAFF.

The chain couples TRBV11-2 to TRBJ2-3, with D maybe TRBD1 (5 bases). The V and J ends lost 6 bases and 7 bases respectively, with 17 bases between them. There are 14 residues in the CDR3. In germline, CDR1 is SGHAT, CDR2 FQNNGV. In DNA, the CDR3 is TGTGCCAGCAGTAGATTATTGGGGCTGTATACGCAGTATTTT. This gives the protein CASSRLLGLYTQYF.

V gene TRBV7-7 combines with J gene TRBJ1-1, with D unclear. CDR1 SSHAT and CDR2 FNYEAQ come from the germline V gene (reference sequence). Trimming shortened V by 5 bases and J by 0 bases, and 7 bases separated the two germline ends. The CDR3 consists of 13 residues. CDR3 loop: CASSVTVNTEAFF. CDR3 coding DNA: TGTGCCAGCAGCGTTACAGTGAACACTGAAGCTTTCTTT.

J is TRBJ2-4 and V is TRBV5-4; 10 bases align to TRBD2. In germline, CDR1 is SGHNT, CDR2 YYREEE (reference sequence). The CDR3 is 15 amino acids. V trimming: 2 bases; J trimming: 5 bases; junction bases outside the gene matches: 4. The CDR3: CASSFASGSQNIQYF. The CDR3 DNA sequence: TGTGCCAGCAGCTTCGCTAGCGGGAGCCAAAACATTCAGTACTTC.

The J gene is TRBJ1-2, the V gene TRBV5-6; 8 bases align to TRBD1. CDR1 and CDR2 (germline): SGHDT, YYEEEE. The ends lost 5 bases at V and 8 bases at J; junction bases unmatched: 8. This CDR3 spans 13 amino acids. CDR3 sequence reads: CASSFQGAGGYTF. The CDR3 DNA follows: TGTGCCAGCAGTTTCCAGGGGGCGGGCGGCTACACCTTC.

This clone was detected once. The J gene is TRBJ2-7, the V gene TRBV2; 9 nucleotides line up with TRBD1. The CDR3 length is 14 residues. Germline-derived CDR1 and CDR2 are SNHLY and FYNNEI. With 4 bases clipped from V and 12 bases from J, the junction kept 13 bases outside the gene matches. This chain's CDR3 is CASSVTGQGLRVYF. CDR3 in DNA: TGTGCCAGCAGTGTCACGGGACAGGGCCTCAGGGTGTACTTC.

The V and J genes are TRBV2 and TRBJ2-5; 10 nucleotides align to TRBD1. Germline CDR1 and CDR2: SNHLY and FYNNEI. The CDR3 sequence is 14 residues long. V was clipped by 5 bases and J by 5 bases; unmatched bases: 5. CDR3 nucleotides: TGTGCCAGCAGTACGACAGGGGGCCGCGAGACCCAGTACTTC. Its translation is CASSTTGGRETQYF.

The chain is built from TRBV7-2 and TRBJ2-2; 8 bases align to TRBD2. Trimming at V came to 6 bases and at J to 5 bases, leaving 8 bases not matched to a gene. The CDR3 loop spans 15 amino acids. In germline, CDR1 is SGHTA, CDR2 FQGNSA. CDR3 amino acids: CASRPTSERTGELFF. The CDR3 nucleotides are TGTGCCAGCAGACCGACTAGCGAAAGGACCGGGGAGCTGTTTTTT.

The chain carries TRBV6-5 and TRBJ2-1, with 9 bases matching TRBD2. With V trimmed by 2 bases and J by 7 bases, 6 bases remained unmatched. The CDR3 runs 15 residues. Per the germline V gene, CDR1 is MNHEY and CDR2 is SVGAGI. CDR3 loop: CASSYAGGPQNEQFF. Here the CDR3 DNA reads TGTGCCAGCAGTTACGCGGGAGGGCCTCAGAATGAGCAGTTCTTC.

This chain uses TRBV9 with TRBJ2-3, with 8 bases identical to TRBD1. Germline V gene sequence: CDR1 SGDLS, CDR2 YYNGEE. CDR3 length: 14 residues. V was clipped by 3 bases and J by 3 bases; unmatched bases: 3. CDR3 sequence: CASSARDRTDTQYF. CDR3 DNA sequence: TGTGCCAGCAGCGCCCGGGACAGGACAGATACGCAGTATTTT.

The CDR3 spells CSVETGIGGYTF. The CDR3, as DNA: TGCAGCGTTGAGACAGGGATCGGTGGCTACACCTTC. J is TRBJ1-2 and V is TRBV29-1; 7 nucleotides line up with TRBD1. Trimming took 3 bases from V and 7 from J; bases not matched to a gene: 5. The CDR3 contains 12 residues. CDR1 and CDR2 from the germline V gene are SQVTM and ANQGSEA.